The T cell receptor beta chain under discussion was sequenced for a study of T cells expressing NK-cell markers. Study background: Just one sequenced donor of eight was HCMV-seronegative, while seven were seropositive. Findings of the study overall: These same clonotypes (in four donors) also led the CD3+CD56-NKG2C+ fraction. Clones of NKG2C+ T cells that had expanded were of unclear HCMV specificity. The dominant NKG2C+ clonotypes represented about 1.0-8% of CD8+ T cells in six donors.

Comments on this clonotype: The antigen remains undetermined.

One entry per CDR3 protein, without DNA, is what TCRdb gives after re-calling the 5' RACE reads. Its table records some 440,000 distinct CDR3 sequences. This receptor was identified in a woman in her forties or fifties in good health. The sample taken for sequencing was blood T cells: a sorted CD56 or NKG2C T cell subset, CD4+ or CD8+ T cells, or bulk PBMC T cells (not recorded which).

CDR3 residues: CASRDTANTEAFF. The chain is built from TRBV3-1 and TRBJ1-1. CDR3 length: 13 residues. CDR1 is LGHDT and CDR2 is YNNKEL in the germline V gene (reference sequence).